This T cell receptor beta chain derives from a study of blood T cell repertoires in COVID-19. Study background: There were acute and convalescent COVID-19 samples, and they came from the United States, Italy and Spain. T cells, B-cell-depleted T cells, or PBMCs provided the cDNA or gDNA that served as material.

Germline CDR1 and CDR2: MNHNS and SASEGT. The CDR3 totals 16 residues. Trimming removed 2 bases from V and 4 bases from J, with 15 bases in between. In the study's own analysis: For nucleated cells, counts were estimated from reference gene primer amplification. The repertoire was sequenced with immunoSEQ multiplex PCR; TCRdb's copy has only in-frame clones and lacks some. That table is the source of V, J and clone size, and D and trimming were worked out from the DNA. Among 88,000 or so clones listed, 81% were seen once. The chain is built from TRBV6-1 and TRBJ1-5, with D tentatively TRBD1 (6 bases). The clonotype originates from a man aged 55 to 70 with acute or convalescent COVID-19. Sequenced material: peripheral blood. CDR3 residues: CASSEPRVRGNQPQHF. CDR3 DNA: TGTGCCAGCAGTGAACCCCGGGTCAGGGGTAATCAGCCCCAGCATTTT.